Following are 13 T cell receptor beta chains from one sample sequenced in a study of vaccination and CD4 T cells after COVID-19. Antigens of these TCRs are unknown. Regarding time point: late sampling 161 to 241 days after vaccination in a few convalescent patients. Treatment: approximately 11-day PBMC culture with coronavirus spike peptide pools or control peptides (ViraFEST assay). Sequencing of cultured CD4+ T cell DNA used the Oncomine TCR Beta short-read assay. TCRdb processed the PCR reads anew with MiXCR; each CDR3 protein has one entry. Seen here are more than 20,000 distinct CDR3 sequences, roughly 40% observed once, and the top ten hold 4.1%. Sequenced here: CD4+ T cells from blood, cultured in vitro, sampled about 7 months after SARS-CoV-2 vaccination. All receptors come from a human donor who had recovered from COVID-19.

The chain uses TRBV6-5 and TRBJ1-5, with 7 bases lining up with TRBD1. Germline CDR1 and CDR2: MNHEY and SVGAGI. Trimming at V came to 2 bases and at J to 7 bases, leaving 5 bases not matched to a gene. The CDR3 sequence is 14 residues long. The CDR3 DNA follows: TGTGCCAGCAGTTACAGGGGGCATGGACAGCCCCAGCATTTT. It encodes CASSYRGHGQPQHF.

Here the CDR3 reads CASSHILVGEAFF. In nucleotides, the CDR3 is TGCGCCAGCAGCCATATACTCGTGGGTGAAGCTTTCTTT. The V call is TRBV4-1, the J call TRBJ1-1, with unresolved D. This CDR3 comprises 13 residues. V lost 3 bases to trimming and J lost 7 bases, with 12 bases between them. CDR1 MGHRA and CDR2 YSYEKL come from the germline V gene.

This clonotype has a handful of counts. Its ends do not fully match the called genes, so a read error is possible. The V call is TRBV7-3, the J call TRBJ2-3; D is possibly TRBD1 or TRBD2 (5 bases each). Germline CDR1 SGHTA, CDR2 FQGTGA. This CDR3 is 13 amino acids long. This chain's CDR3 is CASSPRGPVGALF. The CDR3 DNA sequence: TGTGCCAGCAGCCCCCGGGGCCCGGTTGGGGCCCTTTTT.

The chain recombines TRBV10-3 with TRBJ2-1; D may be TRBD1 or TRBD2 (5 bases each). The CDR3 runs 14 residues. Trimming stripped 10 bases from V and 0 bases from J, with 13 bases between. Germline assignment: CDR1 ENHRY and CDR2 SYGVKD. The CDR3 here is CATKGTSSYNEQFF. As DNA, the CDR3 is TGTGCCACTAAAGGGACCAGCTCCTACAATGAGCAGTTCTTC.

The chain combines TRBV18 with TRBJ1-6; TRBD1 aligns across 7 bases. Germline V gene lookup returns CDR1 KGHSH and CDR2 LQKENI. V was pared by 2 bases and J by 7 bases, with 5 bases of the junction left unmatched. This CDR3 region has 15 residues. The DNA of the CDR3 is TGTGCCAGCTCACCATCAGGGGGGATAAATTCACCCCTCCACTTT. Protein: CASSPSGGINSPLHF.

The gene calls are TRBV20-1 and TRBJ2-5, with a weak D call TRBD2 (6 bases). Germline V lookup: CDR1 DFQATT, CDR2 SNEGSKA (reference sequence). The V gene lost 0 bases and the J gene lost 2 bases, with 13 bases spanning the gap. The length of the CDR3 is 15 residues. Written as DNA, the CDR3 is TGCAGTGCTAGAGAAGTCCGTAGCGGACAAGAGACCCAGTACTTC. It encodes CSAREVRSGQETQYF.

V is TRBV7-3 and J is TRBJ2-1; possible D gene TRBD2, 6 bases. Germline-derived CDR1 and CDR2 are SGHTA and FQGTGA. The CDR3 extends over 13 amino acids. Trimming shortened V by 6 bases and J by 10 bases, and 16 bases separated the two germline ends. CDR3 protein: CASSGTSGSEQFF. Here the CDR3 DNA reads TGTGCCAGCAGTGGGACTTCCGGGAGCGAGCAGTTCTTC.

Of note for this clonotype: It is likely a read error, because the conserved phenylalanine at the end of the CDR3 is missing. This sequence joins TRBV6-2 or TRBV6-3 and TRBJ2-7; 7 nucleotides align to TRBD2. Germline trimming cut 4 bases from V and 3 bases from J; bases unmatched to any gene: 6. The CDR3 length is 14 residues. CDR1 is MNHEY and CDR2 is SVGEGT in the germline V gene. The CDR3 loop is CASSSPSGGYEQYL. CDR3 DNA sequence: TGTGCCAGCAGTTCCCCCTCGGGGGGCTACGAGCAGTACCTC.

V is TRBV20-1 and J is TRBJ2-5; 11 bases are shared with TRBD2. The ends lost 2 bases at V and 1 base at J; junction bases unmatched: 9. CDR3 length equals 17 residues. The germline V gene encodes CDR1 DFQATT and CDR2 SNEGSKA (reference sequence). The CDR3 here is CSARPIAGGGPQETQYF. Written as DNA, the CDR3 is TGCAGTGCTAGACCAATAGCGGGAGGGGGGCCCCAAGAGACCCAGTACTTC.

Only a few counts were recorded for this clonotype. V and J are TRBV6-1 and TRBJ1-5, with 11 bases lining up with TRBD1. Germline trimming cut 6 bases from V and 6 bases from J; bases unmatched to any gene: 4. CDR3 length: 14 residues. Germline V gene data show CDR1 as MNHNS and CDR2 as SASEGT. CDR3 residues: CASSKGTGGQPQHF. The CDR3 DNA sequence: TGTGCCAGCAGCAAAGGGACAGGGGGTCAGCCCCAGCATTTT.

This clonotype appeared once. This sequence joins TRBV20-1 and TRBJ2-2; maybe TRBD2 (6 bases). V was trimmed by 6 bases and J by 6 bases, leaving 14 bases between them. CDR1 is DFQATT, CDR2 SNEGSKA, per germline (reference sequence). This CDR3 region has 13 residues. In DNA form, the CDR3 reads TGCAGTGCGCAAACTAGCTCCGCCGGGGAGCTGTTTTTT. Amino acids: CSAQTSSAGELFF.

This clonotype was recorded a few times. The chain links TRBV28 to TRBJ2-7; perhaps TRBD2 as D (6 bases). V gave up 3 bases and J gave up 4 bases, with 13 bases separating them. The CDR3 consists of 14 residues. CDR1 and CDR2 from the germline V gene are MDHEN and SYDVKM. The CDR3 DNA sequence: TGTGCCAGCAGTTTCGGTTTGAGCGGGTACGAGCAGTACTTC. The encoded protein is CASSFGLSGYEQYF.

This clonotype was observed a few times. In DNA form, the CDR3 reads TGCAGTGTTGGGGGTGGCACAGATACGCAGTATTTT. Amino acids: CSVGGGTDTQYF. The chain combines TRBV20-1 with TRBJ2-3; D possibly matches TRBD1 or TRBD2 (5 bases each). Germline V gene sequence: CDR1 DFQATT, CDR2 SNEGSKA (reference sequence). This CDR3 is 12 amino acids long. The ends were cut back, 7 bases at V and 1 base at J, with 9 bases in the middle.